A selection of T cell receptor beta chains follows, all from one sample in a study of blood T cell repertoires in COVID-19. Some clones are missing from TCRdb's copy, which holds only in-frame ones; the method was immunoSEQ multiplex PCR. This table has around 250,000 clones, about 91% appearing once. Sample: PBMCs or T cells enriched from blood (not recorded which). Receptor source: a human donor in a cohort exposed to, infected with or recovered from COVID-19 (not recorded which). The donor label of this sample is uncertain. CDR3s include the opening cysteine and the closing phenylalanine or tryptophan. The order of the fields is CDR3 length, J gene, clone size, V gene, D gene, CDR3 protein, CDR3 DNA. A D gene is named only where the DNA matches it firmly. Clone size, where shown, is once, few, many, or a class for clones that have expanded.

CDR3 length: 15
J gene: TRBJ2-1
clone size: NA
V gene: TRBV19
D gene: TRBD2
CDR3 protein: CASSLGGGALNEQFF
CDR3 DNA: TGTGCCAGTAGTTTGGGGGGGGGAGCCTTGAATGAGCAGTTCTTC

CDR3 length: 18
J gene: TRBJ2-6
clone size: NA
V gene: TRBV6-2/TRBV6-3
D gene: TRBD1
CDR3 protein: CASSPHGQGGSGANVLTF
CDR3 DNA: TGTGCCAGCAGTCCCCATGGACAGGGGGGCTCTGGGGCCAACGTCCTGACTTTC

CDR3 length: 15
J gene: TRBJ1-2
clone size: NA
V gene: TRBV6-5
D gene: TRBD1
CDR3 protein: CASSSARGHDYGYTF
CDR3 DNA: TGTGCCAGCAGTTCTGCCAGGGGGCACGACTATGGCTACACCTTC

CDR3 length: 16
J gene: TRBJ2-3
clone size: NA
V gene: TRBV6-4
D gene: TRBD2
CDR3 protein: CASSDSSLAGVDTQYF
CDR3 DNA: TGTGCCAGCAGTGACTCGAGTCTAGCGGGGGTAGATACGCAGTATTTT

CDR3 length: 14
J gene: TRBJ1-1
clone size: NA
V gene: TRBV7-3
D gene: NA
CDR3 protein: CASSLEGRGTEAFF
CDR3 DNA: TGTGCCAGCAGCTTAGAGGGGAGGGGGACTGAAGCTTTCTTT

CDR3 length: 13
J gene: TRBJ2-3
clone size: NA
V gene: TRBV13
D gene: NA
CDR3 protein: CASSFEGRSTQYF
CDR3 DNA: TGTGCCAGCAGCTTTGAGGGGAGGAGTACGCAGTATTTT

CDR3 length: 17
J gene: TRBJ2-1
clone size: NA
V gene: TRBV4-1
D gene: NA
CDR3 protein: CASSQDWGGAAYNEQFF
CDR3 DNA: TGCGCCAGCAGCCAAGATTGGGGGGGGGCTGCCTACAATGAGCAGTTCTTC

CDR3 length: 17
J gene: TRBJ2-1
clone size: NA
V gene: TRBV29-1
D gene: TRBD2
CDR3 protein: CSVEGLAGGPEYNEQFF
CDR3 DNA: TGCAGCGTTGAGGGACTAGCGGGGGGGCCGGAATACAATGAGCAGTTCTTC

CDR3 length: 13
J gene: TRBJ1-6
clone size: once
V gene: TRBV25-1
D gene: TRBD1
CDR3 protein: CASSATGKSPLHF
CDR3 DNA: TGTGCCAGCAGCGCGACAGGGAAGTCACCCCTCCACTTT

CDR3 length: 15
J gene: TRBJ1-6
clone size: once
V gene: TRBV2
D gene: TRBD1
CDR3 protein: CASTDRTGSNSPLHF
CDR3 DNA: TGTGCCAGCACCGACCGGACAGGGAGTAATTCACCCCTCCACTTT

CDR3 length: 12
J gene: TRBJ2-7
clone size: NA
V gene: TRBV7-9
D gene: NA
CDR3 protein: CASSLERGEQYF
CDR3 DNA: TGTGCCAGCAGCTTAGAACGGGGCGAGCAGTACTTC

CDR3 length: 16
J gene: TRBJ1-5
clone size: NA
V gene: TRBV4-1
D gene: TRBD1
CDR3 protein: CASSRDRGLSNQPQHF
CDR3 DNA: TGCGCCAGCAGCCGAGACAGGGGGCTCAGCAATCAGCCCCAGCATTTT

CDR3 length: 14
J gene: TRBJ2-3
clone size: NA
V gene: TRBV19
D gene: NA
CDR3 protein: CASNSAEGTDTQYF
CDR3 DNA: TGTGCCAGTAACTCAGCAGAGGGCACAGATACGCAGTATTTT

CDR3 length: 18
J gene: TRBJ2-1
clone size: NA
V gene: TRBV19
D gene: TRBD2
CDR3 protein: CASMGLAGGQSSYNEQFF
CDR3 DNA: TGTGCCAGTATGGGACTAGCGGGGGGCCAAAGCTCCTACAATGAGCAGTTCTTC

CDR3 length: 19
J gene: TRBJ2-5
clone size: NA
V gene: TRBV2
D gene: TRBD2
CDR3 protein: CASSERLAGGPPGKETQYF
CDR3 DNA: TGTGCCAGCAGTGAGCGACTAGCGGGGGGGCCCCCAGGGAAGGAGACCCAGTACTTC

CDR3 length: 17
J gene: TRBJ2-3
clone size: NA
V gene: TRBV15
D gene: NA
CDR3 protein: CATSRVRRTEYTDTQYF
CDR3 DNA: TGTGCCACCAGCAGAGTAAGGAGGACAGAGTACACAGATACGCAGTATTTT

CDR3 length: 17
J gene: TRBJ2-1
clone size: NA
V gene: TRBV6-2/TRBV6-3
D gene: TRBD1
CDR3 protein: CASSYGTGGAPYNEQFF
CDR3 DNA: TGTGCCAGCAGTTACGGGACAGGGGGCGCCCCCTACAATGAGCAGTTCTTC

CDR3 length: 14
J gene: TRBJ1-4
clone size: NA
V gene: TRBV30
D gene: NA
CDR3 protein: CAGGLNPTNEKLFF
CDR3 DNA: TGTGCCGGAGGTCTGAACCCGACTAATGAAAAACTGTTTTTT

CDR3 length: 16
J gene: TRBJ1-3
clone size: NA
V gene: TRBV7-3
D gene: NA
CDR3 protein: CASSSTNVDSGNTIYF
CDR3 DNA: TGTGCCAGCAGCTCCACTAATGTCGACTCTGGAAACACCATATATTTT

CDR3 length: 14
J gene: TRBJ2-2
clone size: NA
V gene: TRBV24-1
D gene: NA
CDR3 protein: CATSDSANTGELFF
CDR3 DNA: TGTGCCACCAGTGACTCCGCGAACACCGGGGAGCTGTTTTTT

CDR3 length: 15
J gene: TRBJ2-3
clone size: NA
V gene: TRBV5-1
D gene: TRBD2
CDR3 protein: CASSLSGGAPDTQYF
CDR3 DNA: TGCGCCAGCAGCCTTAGCGGGGGGGCCCCAGATACGCAGTATTTT

CDR3 length: 15
J gene: TRBJ1-4
clone size: NA
V gene: TRBV5-6
D gene: NA
CDR3 protein: CASSLIRGPNEKLFF
CDR3 DNA: TGTGCCAGCAGCTTGATAAGGGGCCCTAATGAAAAACTGTTTTTT

CDR3 length: 14
J gene: TRBJ1-2
clone size: NA
V gene: TRBV5-5
D gene: NA
CDR3 protein: CASTIGPGNYGYTF
CDR3 DNA: TGTGCCAGCACCATTGGTCCAGGGAACTATGGCTACACCTTC

CDR3 length: 15
J gene: TRBJ2-1
clone size: NA
V gene: TRBV27
D gene: NA
CDR3 protein: CASSITTGGRLEQFF
CDR3 DNA: TGTGCCAGCAGTATCACCACGGGGGGCCGTCTTGAGCAGTTCTTC

CDR3 length: 14
J gene: TRBJ2-1
clone size: NA
V gene: TRBV5-1
D gene: NA
CDR3 protein: CASSLGSSYNEQFF
CDR3 DNA: TGCGCCAGCAGCTTGGGGAGCTCCTACAATGAGCAGTTCTTC

CDR3 length: 15
J gene: TRBJ2-3
clone size: NA
V gene: TRBV7-8
D gene: NA
CDR3 protein: CASSLVWGGTDTQYF
CDR3 DNA: TGTGCCAGCAGCTTAGTTTGGGGAGGAACAGATACGCAGTATTTT

CDR3 length: 15
J gene: TRBJ1-1
clone size: NA
V gene: TRBV5-1
D gene: TRBD1
CDR3 protein: CASSLGGTENTEAFF
CDR3 DNA: TGCGCCAGCAGCTTGGGGGGGACAGAGAACACTGAAGCTTTCTTT

CDR3 length: 14
J gene: TRBJ1-4
clone size: NA
V gene: TRBV4-1
D gene: NA
CDR3 protein: CASSQSGVYEKLFF
CDR3 DNA: TGCGCCAGCAGCCAATCAGGGGTGTATGAAAAACTGTTTTTT

CDR3 length: 15
J gene: TRBJ1-5
clone size: NA
V gene: TRBV19
D gene: NA
CDR3 protein: CASSIDFPSNQPQHF
CDR3 DNA: TGTGCCAGTAGTATAGATTTCCCGTCCAATCAGCCCCAGCATTTT

CDR3 length: 15
J gene: TRBJ2-1
clone size: NA
V gene: TRBV4-1
D gene: TRBD1
CDR3 protein: CASSRDRVSYNEQFF
CDR3 DNA: TGCGCCAGCAGCCGCGACAGGGTATCCTACAATGAGCAGTTCTTC

CDR3 length: 17
J gene: TRBJ1-4
clone size: NA
V gene: TRBV7-6
D gene: NA
CDR3 protein: CASSLEAQGLKNEKLFF
CDR3 DNA: TGTGCCAGCAGCTTAGAAGCACAGGGTTTAAAAAACGAAAAACTGTTTTTT

CDR3 length: 15
J gene: TRBJ2-7
clone size: NA
V gene: TRBV6-1
D gene: NA
CDR3 protein: CASSEGGTDLYEQYF
CDR3 DNA: TGTGCCAGCAGTGAAGGCGGGACAGACCTCTACGAGCAGTACTTC

CDR3 length: 13
J gene: TRBJ1-3
clone size: NA
V gene: TRBV25-1
D gene: NA
CDR3 protein: CASSESGDNTIYF
CDR3 DNA: TGTGCCAGCAGTGAATCGGGGGATAACACCATATATTTT

CDR3 length: 13
J gene: TRBJ2-3
clone size: NA
V gene: TRBV5-4
D gene: NA
CDR3 protein: CATPGEGADTQYF
CDR3 DNA: TGTGCCACCCCAGGGGAAGGGGCAGATACGCAGTATTTT

CDR3 length: 15
J gene: TRBJ2-3
clone size: NA
V gene: TRBV30
D gene: TRBD2
CDR3 protein: CAWSVNRAGGDTQYF
CDR3 DNA: TGTGCCTGGAGTGTAAATCGGGCGGGGGGGGATACGCAGTATTTT

CDR3 length: 14
J gene: TRBJ1-5
clone size: NA
V gene: TRBV6-2/TRBV6-3
D gene: NA
CDR3 protein: CASSYPGSYQPQHF
CDR3 DNA: TGTGCCAGCAGTTACCCGGGGAGCTATCAGCCCCAGCATTTT

CDR3 length: 15
J gene: TRBJ2-1
clone size: NA
V gene: TRBV9
D gene: NA
CDR3 protein: CASSLQVSSYNEQFF
CDR3 DNA: TGTGCCAGCAGCTTACAGGTTAGCTCCTACAATGAGCAGTTCTTC

CDR3 length: 16
J gene: TRBJ1-1
clone size: NA
V gene: TRBV9
D gene: TRBD1
CDR3 protein: CASSVGTGGGHTEAFF
CDR3 DNA: TGTGCCAGCAGCGTCGGGACAGGGGGCGGGCACACTGAAGCTTTCTTT

CDR3 length: 15
J gene: TRBJ1-5
clone size: NA
V gene: TRBV19
D gene: TRBD1
CDR3 protein: CASRRTGYSNQPQHF
CDR3 DNA: TGTGCCAGTAGAAGGACAGGTTATAGCAATCAGCCCCAGCATTTT

CDR3 length: 18
J gene: TRBJ2-3
clone size: NA
V gene: TRBV7-9
D gene: TRBD1
CDR3 protein: CASSFSPGRAWTGDTQYF
CDR3 DNA: TGTGCCAGCAGCTTTTCTCCTGGCCGCGCCTGGACAGGTGATACGCAGTATTTT

CDR3 length: 14
J gene: TRBJ2-1
clone size: NA
V gene: TRBV29-1
D gene: NA
CDR3 protein: CSVVSRGRYNEQFF
CDR3 DNA: TGCAGCGTTGTAAGCAGGGGACGCTACAATGAGCAGTTCTTC

CDR3 length: 12
J gene: TRBJ1-4
clone size: NA
V gene: TRBV12-3/TRBV12-4
D gene: NA
CDR3 protein: CASRPYVGKLFF
CDR3 DNA: TGTGCCAGCAGGCCCTACGTCGGAAAACTGTTTTTT

CDR3 length: 15
J gene: TRBJ1-1
clone size: NA
V gene: TRBV6-1
D gene: NA
CDR3 protein: CASSERVGPFTEAFF
CDR3 DNA: TGTGCCAGCAGTGAACGGGTGGGGCCCTTCACTGAAGCTTTCTTT

CDR3 length: 13
J gene: TRBJ2-7
clone size: NA
V gene: TRBV6-5
D gene: NA
CDR3 protein: CASIPGVGYEQYF
CDR3 DNA: TGTGCCAGCATCCCGGGGGTAGGGTACGAGCAGTACTTC

CDR3 length: 14
J gene: TRBJ1-1
clone size: NA
V gene: TRBV11-3
D gene: NA
CDR3 protein: CASSLGPSDTEAFF
CDR3 DNA: TGTGCCAGCAGCTTAGGCCCCAGCGACACTGAAGCTTTCTTT

CDR3 length: 13
J gene: TRBJ2-2
clone size: NA
V gene: TRBV15
D gene: NA
CDR3 protein: CATSRGQDGELFF
CDR3 DNA: TGTGCCACCAGCAGAGGCCAGGACGGGGAGCTGTTTTTT

CDR3 length: 16
J gene: TRBJ2-7
clone size: NA
V gene: TRBV6-2/TRBV6-3
D gene: TRBD2
CDR3 protein: CASSLSTGTSLYEQYF
CDR3 DNA: TGTGCCAGCAGCCTTAGCACCGGGACTAGCCTCTACGAGCAGTACTTC

CDR3 length: 17
J gene: TRBJ2-3
clone size: NA
V gene: TRBV12-5
D gene: TRBD2
CDR3 protein: CASGLPAASGGTDTQYF
CDR3 DNA: TGTGCTAGTGGTTTGCCGGCCGCTAGCGGGGGGACAGATACGCAGTATTTT

CDR3 length: 14
J gene: TRBJ1-5
clone size: NA
V gene: TRBV12-5
D gene: NA
CDR3 protein: CASGLDGLNQPQHF
CDR3 DNA: TGTGCTAGTGGTCTGGACGGACTCAATCAGCCCCAGCATTTT

CDR3 length: 18
J gene: TRBJ1-4
clone size: NA
V gene: TRBV19
D gene: TRBD1
CDR3 protein: CASSPGPGQAPRREKLFF
CDR3 DNA: TGTGCCAGTAGTCCAGGGCCGGGACAGGCCCCCAGAAGGGAAAAACTGTTTTTT